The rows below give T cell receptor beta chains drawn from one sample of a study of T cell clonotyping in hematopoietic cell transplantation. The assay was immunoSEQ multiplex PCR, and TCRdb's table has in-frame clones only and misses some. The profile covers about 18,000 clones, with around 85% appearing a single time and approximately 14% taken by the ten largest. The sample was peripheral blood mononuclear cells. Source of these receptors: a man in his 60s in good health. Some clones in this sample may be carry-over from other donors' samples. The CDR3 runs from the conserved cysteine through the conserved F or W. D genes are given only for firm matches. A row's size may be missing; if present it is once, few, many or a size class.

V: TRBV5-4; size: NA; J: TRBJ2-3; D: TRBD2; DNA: TGTGCCAGCAGCTTAGGCGGGAGAAGCACAGATACGCAGTATTTT; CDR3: CASSLGGRSTDTQYF
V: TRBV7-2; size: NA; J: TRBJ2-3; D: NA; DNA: TGTGCCAGCAGCCCCCGAAGGGTTACCACAGATACGCAGTATTTT; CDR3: CASSPRRVTTDTQYF
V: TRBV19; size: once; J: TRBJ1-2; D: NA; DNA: TGTGCCAGTAGTATAAACCCCGGAACCCGTTATGGCTACACCTTC; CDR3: CASSINPGTRYGYTF
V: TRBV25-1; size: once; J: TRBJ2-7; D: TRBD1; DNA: TGTGCCAGCAGTGGTTGGGACAGGCTGTCCTACGAGCAGTACTTC; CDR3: CASSGWDRLSYEQYF
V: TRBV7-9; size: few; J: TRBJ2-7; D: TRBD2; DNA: TGTGCCAGCAGCTCCCTACTAGCGGGAGGACCCTACGAGCAGTACTTC; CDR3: CASSSLLAGGPYEQYF
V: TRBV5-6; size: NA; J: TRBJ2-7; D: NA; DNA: TGTGCCAGCAGCGTGGACAGTCGCTACGAGCAGTACTTC; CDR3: CASSVDSRYEQYF
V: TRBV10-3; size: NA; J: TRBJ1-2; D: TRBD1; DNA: TGTGCCATCAGGGGGGACAGGGATCATGGCTACACCTTC; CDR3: CAIRGDRDHGYTF
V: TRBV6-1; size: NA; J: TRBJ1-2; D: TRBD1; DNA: TGTGCCAGCAGTACCAGCAGGGGGACACCTTATGGCTACACCTTC; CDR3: CASSTSRGTPYGYTF
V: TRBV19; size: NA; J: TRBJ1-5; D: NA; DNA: TGTGCCAGTAGGTTGGGGGCCCGCGAGCAGCCCCAGCATTTT; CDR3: CASRLGAREQPQHF
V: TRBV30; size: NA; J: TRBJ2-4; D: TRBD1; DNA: TGTGCCTGGAGTCCGGGACAGGGTTACATTCAGTACTTC; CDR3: CAWSPGQGYIQYF
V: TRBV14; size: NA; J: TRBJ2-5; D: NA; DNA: TGTGCCAGCAGCCGGCGTAGAGACCAAGAGACCCAGTACTTC; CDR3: CASSRRRDQETQYF
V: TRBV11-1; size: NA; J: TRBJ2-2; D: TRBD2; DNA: TGTGCCAGCAGCCCCCAACTAGCGGGAGGAACCGGGGAGCTGTTTTTT; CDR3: CASSPQLAGGTGELFF
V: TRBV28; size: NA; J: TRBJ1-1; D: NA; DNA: TGTGCCAGCAGTTTAGGGGTGGGCCGCTTTGAGAACACTGAAGCTTTCTTT; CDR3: CASSLGVGRFENTEAFF
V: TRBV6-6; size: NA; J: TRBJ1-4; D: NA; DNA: TGTGCCAGCAGTTATTACAGTGCAACTAATGAAAAACTGTTTTTT; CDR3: CASSYYSATNEKLFF
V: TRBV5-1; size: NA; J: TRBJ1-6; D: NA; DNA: TGCGCCAGCAGCCCGGGGGTAGGCTATTCACCCCTCCACTTT; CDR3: CASSPGVGYSPLHF
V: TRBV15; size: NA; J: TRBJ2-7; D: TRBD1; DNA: TGTGCCACCAGCCCAGGGGGCGCAGTCTACGAGCAGTACTTC; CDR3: CATSPGGAVYEQYF
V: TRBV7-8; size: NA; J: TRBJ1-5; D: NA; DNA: TGTGCCAGCAGCGATTCCAGGGGCGAGGTTGGGGGGGGCAATCAGCCCCAGCATTTT; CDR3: CASSDSRGEVGGGNQPQHF
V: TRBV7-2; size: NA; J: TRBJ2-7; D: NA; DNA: TGTGCCAGCAGCTTAGGCCTAAGCGGGGAGCAGTACTTC; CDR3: CASSLGLSGEQYF
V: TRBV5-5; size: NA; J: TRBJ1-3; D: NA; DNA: TGTGCCAGCAGCTTGTTGAGGCTCTCTGGAAACACCATATATTTT; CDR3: CASSLLRLSGNTIYF
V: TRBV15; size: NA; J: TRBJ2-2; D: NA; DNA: TGTGCCACCGGATTAGCCGGGGAGCTGTTTTTT; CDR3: CATGLAGELFF
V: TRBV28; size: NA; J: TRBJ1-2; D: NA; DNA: TGTGCCAGCAGGGGCAGGGGCCTAGCTAACTATGGCTACACCTTC; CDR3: CASRGRGLANYGYTF
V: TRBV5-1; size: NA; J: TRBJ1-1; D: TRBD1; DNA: TGCGCCAGCAGCGTGACAGGGCTTGACACTGAAGCTTTCTTT; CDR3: CASSVTGLDTEAFF
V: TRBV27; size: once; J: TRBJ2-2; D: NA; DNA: TGTGCCATTCGAATACCCCAGGGGACCGGGGAGCTGTTTTTT; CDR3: CAIRIPQGTGELFF
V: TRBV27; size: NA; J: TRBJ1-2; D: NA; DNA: TGTGCCAGCAGTTTATGGGCAGACTATGGCTACACCTTC; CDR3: CASSLWADYGYTF
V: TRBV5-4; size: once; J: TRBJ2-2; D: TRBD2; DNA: TGTGCCAGCAGGGAGGGACTAGCGGCTAACACCGGGGAGCTGTTTTTT; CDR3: CASREGLAANTGELFF
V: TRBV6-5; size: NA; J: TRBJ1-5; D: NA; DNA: TGTGCCAGCAGCTTACTCCTAGGTTCCCAGCCCCAGCATTTT; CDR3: CASSLLLGSQPQHF
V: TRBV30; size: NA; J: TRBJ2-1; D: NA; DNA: TGTGCCTGGATACCCGGCCTCACCTACAATGAGCAGTTCTTC; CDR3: CAWIPGLTYNEQFF
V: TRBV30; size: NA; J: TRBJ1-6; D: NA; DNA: TGTGCCTGGAGATTAACCTCCTATAATTCACCCCTCCACTTT; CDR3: CAWRLTSYNSPLHF
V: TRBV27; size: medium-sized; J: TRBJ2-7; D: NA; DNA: TGTGCCAGCAGTTTATCGGGATACGAGCAGTACTTC; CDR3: CASSLSGYEQYF
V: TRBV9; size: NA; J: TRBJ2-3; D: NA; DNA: TGTGCCAGCGAACGCCAGACAGATGATGACACAGATACGCAGTATTTT; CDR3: CASERQTDDDTDTQYF
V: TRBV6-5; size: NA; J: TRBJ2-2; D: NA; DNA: TGTGCCAGCAGCGCGACCAGGGTTAACGGGGAGCTGTTTTTT; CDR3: CASSATRVNGELFF